Each of the 7 T cell receptor beta chains below was sequenced from the same sample in a study of T cell responses to AZD1222 COVID-19 vaccine. This table comes from immunoSEQ multiplex PCR, and its TCRdb copy is limited to in-frame clones, with some not included. The repertoire holds 120,000 to 150,000 clones, with around 90% as singletons. The specimen was peripheral blood, collected 28 days after the second AZD1222 dose. The receptors come from an adult who received the AZD1222 COVID-19 vaccine.

The rearrangement uses TRBV4-3 and TRBJ2-4, with 16 bases matching TRBD2. Germline V gene lookup returns CDR1 LGHNA and CDR2 YSLEER. CDR3 length: 21 residues. Germline trimming cut 4 bases from V and 1 base from J; bases unmatched to any gene: 13. The CDR3 reads CASSLSGAGTSGGAAKNIQYF. The CDR3 DNA is TGCGCCAGCAGCCTTTCTGGAGCCGGGACTAGCGGGGGGGCCGCCAAAAACATTCAGTACTTC.

The chain uses TRBV2 and TRBJ2-1, with D possibly being TRBD2 (6 bases). The germline V and J ends were trimmed by 6 bases and 0 bases, with 12 bases remaining between them. This CDR3 is 15 amino acids long. CDR1 is SNHLY and CDR2 is FYNNEI in the germline V gene. CDR3 sequence: CASSLDGSSYNEQFF. CDR3 DNA: TGTGCCAGCAGCCTGGACGGGAGCTCCTACAATGAGCAGTTCTTC.

Worth noting for this clone: An end of the junction differs from the germline gene, which may be a read error. The chain joins TRBV7-7 to TRBJ2-2; no clear D. The V gene's germline CDR1 is SSHAT and CDR2 FNYEAQ (reference sequence). CDR3 size: 14 residues. CDR3 loop: CASSRRGNTGELFF. CDR3 nucleotides: TGTGCTAGCAGCCGGCGAGGGAACACCGGGGAGCTGTTTTTT.

This clone was seen just once. The chain joins TRBV9 to TRBJ2-7, with TRBD2 matching over 7 bases. CDR1 and CDR2 (germline): SGDLS, YYNGEE. Trimming took 4 bases from V and 8 from J; bases not matched to a gene: 15. The CDR3 is 15 amino acids. CDR3 nucleotides: TGTGCCAGCAGCCTCGAAGCGGGGCCCCATATGAAGCAGTACTTC. This sequence encodes CASSLEAGPHMKQYF.

The chain links TRBV19 to TRBJ2-3; maybe TRBD1 (6 bases). Germline values: CDR1 LNHDA, CDR2 SQIVND (reference sequence). CDR3 length equals 13 residues. Trimming cost V 5 bases and J 6 bases, with 12 bases left between them. DNA for the CDR3: TGTGCCAGTAGTGAGACAAGGGGGGATACGCAGTATTTT. It specifies CASSETRGDTQYF.

This clone was recorded once. This rearrangement joins TRBV4-1 to TRBJ2-1; 15 bases align to TRBD2. The ends lost 5 bases at V and 0 bases at J; junction bases unmatched: 8. CDR1 and CDR2 from the germline V gene are MGHRA and YSYEKL. The length of the CDR3 is 19 residues. CDR3 nucleotide sequence: TGCGCCAGCAGCAACACCGGGACTAGCGGGGGGAGCTCCTACAATGAGCAGTTCTTC. It codes for CASSNTGTSGGSSYNEQFF.

The chain joins TRBV5-1 to TRBJ2-2; 10 nucleotides line up with TRBD1. The CDR3 runs to 16 residues. Germline CDR1 is SGHRS and CDR2 is YFSETQ. The trim removed 0 bases at V and 7 bases at J, leaving 6 bases unmatched. The CDR3 DNA is TGCGCCAGCAGCTTGGCCGGGACAGGGGATGGCGGGGAGCTGTTTTTT. This sequence encodes CASSLAGTGDGGELFF.